This TCR beta chain was found in a study of control samples from healthy donors and cancer patients. The table came from immunoSEQ multiplex PCR; TCRdb's copy has only in-frame clones and leaves some out. The table lists under 70,000 clones, approximately 86% of them singletons. Germline V gives CDR1 SGHRS, CDR2 YFSETQ. The V gene end was trimmed by 0 bases and the J gene end by 11 bases; junction bases not matched to a gene: 6. The CDR3 is 14 residues long. This TCR was recovered from a man in his 60s with head and neck cancer. The sequenced material came from PBMCs. The chain uses TRBV5-1 and TRBJ2-7; 12 bases are a match to TRBD2. The CDR3 DNA follows: TGCGCCAGCAGCTTGGATCCTAGCGGGAGGGAGGAGTACTTC. Its translation is CASSLDPSGREEYF.